A selection of T cell receptor beta chains follows, all from one sample in a study of molecular identifiers for immune sequencing clone quantification. Via MiXCR, TCRdb re-called the PCR reads, giving one row per CDR3 protein. The table lists about half a million distinct CDR3 sequences, about a quarter of them singletons. The sequencing input was naive CD8+ T cells from blood, with Jurkat cell RNA spiked in. The receptors originated from a human donor in good health. Some libraries in this study had Jurkat cell RNA spiked in. Both conserved end residues are trimmed from each CDR3. For some rows the clone size is stated as once, few or many, or as a class when expanded; others skip it.

abundance: NA; v_gene: TRBV7-7; j_gene: TRBJ2-7; CDR3aa: ASSLGPTPTYEQY
abundance: NA; v_gene: TRBV27; j_gene: TRBJ2-7; CDR3aa: ASSLSGRASQGLEQY
abundance: NA; v_gene: TRBV7-9; j_gene: TRBJ2-5; CDR3aa: ASSPRVGGLAGQETQY
abundance: NA; v_gene: TRBV7-2; j_gene: TRBJ1-1; CDR3aa: ASSLSSITEAF
abundance: many; v_gene: TRBV7-2; j_gene: TRBJ2-3; CDR3aa: ASSSLGSTDTQY
abundance: few; v_gene: TRBV24-1; j_gene: TRBJ2-2; CDR3aa: ATSDPTGESFGDTGELF
abundance: many; v_gene: TRBV9; j_gene: TRBJ2-4; CDR3aa: ASSGGSKNIQY
abundance: many; v_gene: TRBV25-1; j_gene: TRBJ2-7; CDR3aa: ASSPGDTYEQY
abundance: NA; v_gene: TRBV27; j_gene: TRBJ1-1; CDR3aa: ASSWTGAVGTEAF
abundance: NA; v_gene: TRBV2; j_gene: TRBJ2-7; CDR3aa: ASSEATGLRSYEQY
abundance: many; v_gene: TRBV27; j_gene: TRBJ1-5; CDR3aa: ASSFGRSNQPQH
abundance: many; v_gene: TRBV6-5; j_gene: TRBJ2-3; CDR3aa: ASSYGATQY
abundance: few; v_gene: TRBV30; j_gene: TRBJ1-5; CDR3aa: AWSPGFSNQPQH
abundance: NA; v_gene: TRBV15; j_gene: TRBJ2-1; CDR3aa: ATSRPGQGAGEQF
abundance: many; v_gene: TRBV7-2; j_gene: TRBJ1-2; CDR3aa: ASSLYKNYGYT
abundance: many; v_gene: TRBV30; j_gene: TRBJ2-5; CDR3aa: AWSVLNNQETQY
abundance: NA; v_gene: TRBV5-6; j_gene: TRBJ2-7; CDR3aa: ASSLARQGASYEQY
abundance: NA; v_gene: TRBV7-9; j_gene: TRBJ2-2; CDR3aa: ASSAPVRQGAEELF
abundance: many; v_gene: TRBV6-6; j_gene: TRBJ1-4; CDR3aa: ASSYVSTNEKLF
abundance: many; v_gene: TRBV30; j_gene: TRBJ1-1; CDR3aa: AWSKGGWTEAF
abundance: many; v_gene: TRBV6-1; j_gene: TRBJ2-3; CDR3aa: ASSELGGQGTDTQY
abundance: NA; v_gene: TRBV5-8; j_gene: TRBJ2-3; CDR3aa: ASSQQGASTDTQY
abundance: NA; v_gene: TRBV19; j_gene: TRBJ2-1; CDR3aa: ASSWDGYNEQF
abundance: many; v_gene: TRBV9; j_gene: TRBJ2-7; CDR3aa: ASSGQGSEQY
abundance: many; v_gene: TRBV7-2; j_gene: TRBJ1-1; CDR3aa: ASSLGLNWGSTEAF
abundance: many; v_gene: TRBV7-9; j_gene: TRBJ2-7; CDR3aa: ASSSSASYEQY
abundance: many; v_gene: TRBV28; j_gene: TRBJ2-5; CDR3aa: ASSVETSGGKETQY
abundance: NA; v_gene: TRBV20-1; j_gene: TRBJ1-5; CDR3aa: SARAAVDQPQH
abundance: few; v_gene: TRBV3-1; j_gene: TRBJ2-3; CDR3aa: ASSQDPFGMDTQY
abundance: NA; v_gene: TRBV7-9; j_gene: NA; CDR3aa: ASSSDPGQF
abundance: many; v_gene: TRBV2; j_gene: TRBJ2-1; CDR3aa: ASSETAFYEQF
abundance: NA; v_gene: TRBV4-3; j_gene: TRBJ2-1; CDR3aa: ASSQEGPGLAYNEQF
abundance: NA; v_gene: TRBV13; j_gene: TRBJ1-5; CDR3aa: ASSPGALGNQPQH
abundance: few; v_gene: TRBV6-1; j_gene: TRBJ2-7; CDR3aa: ASRGGGGSPGYEQY
abundance: NA; v_gene: TRBV27; j_gene: TRBJ2-2; CDR3aa: ASSSGAAAGELF
abundance: NA; v_gene: TRBV6-5; j_gene: TRBJ1-6; CDR3aa: ASSYGLGSPLH
abundance: NA; v_gene: TRBV27; j_gene: TRBJ2-3; CDR3aa: ASSFLAGGRGDTQY
abundance: NA; v_gene: TRBV6-5; j_gene: TRBJ1-2; CDR3aa: ASSYDNNYGYT
abundance: few; v_gene: TRBV6-5; j_gene: TRBJ2-1; CDR3aa: ASSPGAGGSGEQF
abundance: few; v_gene: TRBV9; j_gene: TRBJ2-2; CDR3aa: ASVSPTGELF
abundance: NA; v_gene: TRBV2; j_gene: TRBJ2-5; CDR3aa: ASSEASAGFWQETQY
abundance: few; v_gene: TRBV5-1; j_gene: TRBJ2-2; CDR3aa: ASSKDGNTGELF
abundance: many; v_gene: TRBV7-9; j_gene: TRBJ2-3; CDR3aa: ASTDRGTDTQY
abundance: many; v_gene: TRBV4-3; j_gene: TRBJ2-1; CDR3aa: ASSLVLEISYNEQF
abundance: few; v_gene: TRBV2; j_gene: TRBJ2-1; CDR3aa: ASIPQGPVYEQF
abundance: few; v_gene: TRBV6-5; j_gene: TRBJ2-3; CDR3aa: ASSYSGRQGTDTQY
abundance: NA; v_gene: TRBV3-1; j_gene: TRBJ2-3; CDR3aa: ASGQDALAGGTSTDTQY
abundance: NA; v_gene: TRBV27; j_gene: TRBJ2-7; CDR3aa: ASSPWTGIGYEQY
abundance: few; v_gene: TRBV30; j_gene: TRBJ1-5; CDR3aa: ALGGIGNQPQH
abundance: few; v_gene: TRBV14; j_gene: TRBJ1-4; CDR3aa: ASSQYPRQETNEKLF
abundance: NA; v_gene: TRBV28; j_gene: TRBJ2-1; CDR3aa: ASTLGGSSYNEQF
abundance: NA; v_gene: TRBV20-1; j_gene: TRBJ2-5; CDR3aa: SARDYSQETQY
abundance: many; v_gene: TRBV6-6; j_gene: TRBJ2-5; CDR3aa: ASSYSEWDQY